This passage covers 26 T cell receptor beta chains from one sample sequenced in a study of shared clonotypes between healthy human individuals. The data were produced by immunoSEQ multiplex PCR, yet TCRdb's version contains in-frame clones alone and is incomplete. The sample lists some 470,000 clones; around 78% were seen once. Sequenced: PBMCs. The receptors originated from a woman between 40 and 50 years old in good health. Some clones in this sample may be carry-over from other donors' samples.

This clone has more than one count but fewer than ten. V gene TRBV5-1 combines with J gene TRBJ1-1, with D perhaps matching TRBD1 (5 bases). Trimming pared 7 bases from V and 0 bases from J, leaving 19 bases between. This CDR3 has 16 residues. Per the germline V gene, CDR1 is SGHRS and CDR2 is YFSETQ. DNA for the CDR3: TGCGCCAGCCGTTCTCAGTATCTGGGGGTGAACACTGAAGCTTTCTTT. It translates to CASRSQYLGVNTEAFF.

The CDR3 nucleotides read TGTGCCAGCAGCTTAACGACTAGCGGGAGGGATTCCTACGAGCAGTACTTC. Amino acid sequence: CASSLTTSGRDSYEQYF. The gene calls are TRBV7-9 and TRBJ2-7, with 14 bases aligning to TRBD2. This CDR3 spans 17 amino acids. Germline CDR1 and CDR2: SEHNR and FQNEAQ (reference sequence). The V gene end was trimmed by 2 bases and the J gene end by 1 base; junction bases not matched to a gene: 4.

The chain recombines TRBV5-4 with TRBJ1-2; tentative D call: TRBD1 (6 bases). Per germline, CDR1 SGHNT and CDR2 YYREEE (reference sequence). The CDR3 is 14 residues long. Between the trimmed V and J ends, which lost 4 bases and 0 bases, there was a span of 10 bases. Here the CDR3 DNA reads TGTGCCAGCAGCCTGGACAGAGCTAACTATGGCTACACCTTC. This sequence encodes CASSLDRANYGYTF.

A remark on this clone: A much larger clone differs by one base, so this may be a read error. The rearrangement links TRBV30 to TRBJ2-5; 10 positions agree with TRBD2. The assigned J gene may be wrong: the sequence end matches TRBJ2-7 better. The CDR3 contains 15 residues. Germline V CDR1 and CDR2: GTSNPN, SVGIG (reference sequence). The CDR3 DNA is TGTGCCTGGAGTCTGGAACTAGCGGGATCCTACGAGCAGTACTTC. Its protein is CAWSLELAGSYEQYF.

The chain employs TRBV5-8 and TRBJ2-3, with D unresolved. This CDR3 contains 13 residues. Trimming took off 4 bases at V and 2 bases at J, with 8 bases between the two ends. The germline V gene encodes CDR1 SGHTS and CDR2 YDEGEE. The CDR3 nucleotides are TGTGCCAGCAGCATTAGGACCACAGATACGCAGTATTTT. Protein sequence: CASSIRTTDTQYF.

The chain links TRBV6-5 to TRBJ1-5; no reliable D call. V lost 2 bases, J lost 1 base, and 12 bases lay in between. The germline gives CDR1 MNHEY, CDR2 SVGAGI. CDR3 length: 16 residues. The CDR3 DNA follows: TGTGCCAGCAGTTACCCCGACGGATCGAGCAATCAGCCCCAGCATTTT. Its protein is CASSYPDGSSNQPQHF.

The CDR3 DNA reads TGCAGCGTCATTAGTCAGCACGAGCAGTACTTC. Its protein is CSVISQHEQYF. The chain has TRBV29-1 and TRBJ2-7, with D unresolved. Trimming shortened V by 6 bases and J by 5 bases, and 11 bases separated the two germline ends. This CDR3 has 11 residues. CDR1 is SQVTM and CDR2 is ANQGSEA in the germline V gene.

This clone has just one count. The rearrangement joins TRBV13 to TRBJ2-7, with D uncertain. Looked up from germline, CDR1 is PRHDT and CDR2 is FYEKMQ (reference sequence). The V end lost 0 bases, the J end lost 0 bases, and 9 bases lay between the germline ends. The CDR3 extends over 15 amino acids. DNA for the CDR3: TGTGCCAGCAGCTTAGGAGTTCCCGGCTCCTACGAGCAGTACTTC. It specifies CASSLGVPGSYEQYF.

The chain joins TRBV2 to TRBJ1-5; D might be TRBD1 (6 bases). The CDR3 sequence is 16 residues long. V was pared by 3 bases and J by 0 bases, with 12 bases between. Germline CDR1 reads SNHLY; CDR2 reads FYNNEI. The CDR3 reads CASSDDGGYSNQPQHF. CDR3 coding DNA: TGTGCCAGCAGTGATGATGGGGGCTATAGCAATCAGCCCCAGCATTTT.

J is TRBJ1-1 and V is TRBV18; 8 bases are a match to TRBD1. Germline lookup yields CDR1 KGHSH and CDR2 LQKENI. CDR3 length: 17 residues. Losses at the gene ends were 6 bases for V and 1 base for J; bases not matched to a gene: 13. The CDR3 nucleotides read TGTGCCAGCTCCGACCAAACAAAAGGACAGGGGAACACTGAAGCTTTCTTT. Its translation: CASSDQTKGQGNTEAFF.

This clone was recorded many times. The V call is TRBV6-1, the J call TRBJ2-7; TRBD2 agrees at 10 bases. J lost 3 bases, V lost 6 bases, and 8 bases had no gene match. Per germline, CDR1 MNHNS and CDR2 SASEGT. The CDR3 runs 15 residues. CDR3 nucleotide sequence: TGTGCCAGCAGGGGAGCAGCGGGAGGGATCTACGAGCAGTACTTC. This encodes CASRGAAGGIYEQYF.

On this clone itself: Other nucleotide sequences from this sample produce the same CDR3. The CDR3 region is CASSVTRDSPYEQYF. Written as DNA, the CDR3 is TGTGCCAGCAGCGTAACCCGGGACAGTCCCTACGAGCAGTACTTC. The chain employs TRBV9 and TRBJ2-7, with 7 positions matching TRBD1. Per germline, CDR1 SGDLS and CDR2 YYNGEE. There are 15 residues in the CDR3. The ends lost 1 base at V and 2 bases at J; junction bases unmatched: 6. Full variable domain (outside the CDR3, taken from reference TRBV9 and TRBJ2-7): DSGVTQTPKHLITATGQRVTLRCSPRSGDLSVYWYQQSLDQGLQFLIQYYNGEERAKGNILERFSAQQFPDLHSELNLSSLELGDSALYFCASSVTRDSPYEQYFGPGTRLTVT.

This clone has only a few counts. The CDR3 bases are TGTGCCAGCAGCGAGGGAAACACCGGGGAGCTGTTTTTT. Translation: CASSEGNTGELFF. This chain uses TRBV28 with TRBJ2-2; the D gene is possibly TRBD2 (5 bases). Germline CDR1 and CDR2: MDHEN and SYDVKM. The CDR3 totals 13 residues. Trimming took off 6 bases at V and 2 bases at J, with 7 bases between the two ends.

The V and J genes are TRBV7-2 and TRBJ2-1; no firm D call. The germline V gene has CDR1 SGHTA and CDR2 FQGNSA. V lost 2 bases to trimming and J lost 1 base, with 9 bases between them. CDR3 length equals 15 residues. The CDR3 protein is CASSLRGGSYNEQFF. The CDR3 DNA reads as TGTGCCAGCAGCTTACGTGGCGGTTCCTACAATGAGCAGTTCTTC.

This clone was seen a handful of times. The genes are TRBV5-1 and TRBJ2-2; 11 bases map to TRBD1. The CDR3 is 16 amino acids. J lost 5 bases, V lost 4 bases, and 7 bases had no gene match. Looked up from germline, CDR1 is SGHRS and CDR2 is YFSETQ. The CDR3: CASSLGQGADTGELFF. The CDR3 DNA sequence: TGCGCCAGCAGCCTAGGACAGGGGGCCGATACCGGGGAGCTGTTTTTT.

Comments on this clone: At the DNA level, this CDR3 is encoded by other sequences in the same sample as well. The V and J genes are TRBV14 and TRBJ1-2; the D is unclear. The CDR3 runs to 13 residues. The ends were cut back, 1 base at V and 3 bases at J, with 6 bases in the middle. Germline V gene data show CDR1 as SGHDN and CDR2 as FVKESK. The CDR3 region has the DNA TGTGCCAGCAGCCAAGCGAGGGACTATGGCTACACCTTC. Translating it yields CASSQARDYGYTF.

The V gene is TRBV28, the J gene TRBJ2-3; D unresolved. V was clipped by 5 bases and J by 0 bases, with 9 bases between them. The germline V gene encodes CDR1 MDHEN and CDR2 SYDVKM. The CDR3 is 14 amino acids. The CDR3 loop is CASSQLWSTDTQYF. The CDR3 coding sequence is TGTGCCAGCAGTCAACTATGGAGCACAGATACGCAGTATTTT. Full variable domain (remainder filled in from reference TRBV28 and TRBJ2-3): DVKVTQSSRYLVKRTGEKVFLECVQDMDHENMFWYRQDPGLGLRLIYFSYDVKMKEKGDIPEGYSVSREKKERFSLILESASTNQTSMYLCASSQLWSTDTQYFGPGTRLTVL.

J is TRBJ2-5 and V is TRBV7-9; tentatively, D is TRBD2 (5 bases). From germline, CDR1 is SEHNR and CDR2 FQNEAQ (reference sequence). The CDR3 length is 15 residues. V was trimmed by 3 bases and J by 3 bases, leaving 14 bases between them. CDR3 nucleotides: TGTGCCAGCAGCTTGGGCGCGGGTAGAAAAGAGACCCAGTACTTC. As protein: CASSLGAGRKETQYF.

The V and J genes are TRBV27 and TRBJ1-4; 7 nucleotides agree with TRBD1. V shed 5 bases and J 7 bases; nucleotides not matched to a gene: 7. CDR3 length: 14 amino acids. Germline V gene lookup returns CDR1 MNHEY and CDR2 SMNVEV (reference sequence). The CDR3, as DNA: TGTGCCAGCAGTGCTCAGGGGGTAGTTGAAAAACTGTTTTTT. Translated, it gives CASSAQGVVEKLFF.

The CDR3 protein is CASSLDLGLAAWQGGNQPQHF. CDR3 bases: TGTGCCAGCAGCTTAGATCTTGGTTTGGCTGCTTGGCAGGGGGGCAATCAGCCCCAGCATTTT. The chain employs TRBV7-8 and TRBJ1-5; 7 bases fit TRBD1. The CDR3 has 21 residues. The V gene end was trimmed by 1 base and the J gene end by 2 bases; junction bases not matched to a gene: 20. Germline CDR1 reads SGHVS; CDR2 reads FQNEAQ. The full variable domain, in which reference TRBV7-8 and TRBJ1-5 provide the parts outside the CDR3, is GAGVSQSPRYKVAKRGQDVALRCDPISGHVSLFWYQQALGQGPEFLTYFQNEAQLDKSGLPSDRFFAERPEGSVSTLKIQRTQQEDSAVYLCASSLDLGLAAWQGGNQPQHFGDGTRLSIL.

J is TRBJ2-1 and V is TRBV11-2; weak D call: TRBD2 (5 bases). The V end was cut by 6 bases, the J end by 8 bases, with 11 bases between. This CDR3 has 12 residues. Germline lookup yields CDR1 SGHAT and CDR2 FQNNGV. This CDR3 is CASSPLVYEQFF. CDR3 nucleotide sequence: TGTGCCAGCAGTCCACTAGTCTATGAGCAGTTCTTC.

The chain combines TRBV28 with TRBJ1-2, with D maybe TRBD1 (5 bases). Trimming pared 6 bases from V and 2 bases from J, leaving 10 bases between. CDR3 length: 13 residues. The V gene's germline CDR1 is MDHEN and CDR2 SYDVKM. Here the CDR3 reads CASSPGTNYGYTF. DNA of the CDR3: TGTGCCAGCAGCCCCGGGACCAACTATGGCTACACCTTC.

This chain uses TRBV7-2 with TRBJ2-7; tentative D call: TRBD1 (5 bases). This CDR3 has 14 amino acids. The V and J ends lost 0 bases and 3 bases respectively, with 9 bases between them. CDR1 and CDR2 (germline): SGHTA, FQGNSA. The CDR3 loop reads CASSLAAGLYEQYF. Written as DNA, the CDR3 is TGTGCCAGCAGCTTAGCGGCAGGGCTCTACGAGCAGTACTTC.

The gene calls are TRBV30 and TRBJ1-2, with 10 positions matching TRBD1. In germline, CDR1 is GTSNPN, CDR2 SVGIG (reference sequence). Trimming at V came to 8 bases and at J to 3 bases, leaving 12 bases not matched to a gene. There are 15 residues in the CDR3. This CDR3 reads CASGQGGEFYYGYTF. The CDR3 DNA follows: TGTGCCAGCGGACAGGGGGGGGAGTTTTACTATGGCTACACCTTC.

V and J are TRBV4-1 and TRBJ2-3; no firm D call. Deletions cut 1 base from V and 5 bases from J, with 7 bases between. Germline V gene data show CDR1 as MGHRA and CDR2 as YSYEKL. The CDR3 is made up of 13 amino acids. CDR3 bases: TGCGCCAGCAGCCAAGGGCTCGGAGATACGCAGTATTTT. The encoded protein is CASSQGLGDTQYF.

The table lists this clone with a few counts. The J gene is TRBJ1-1, the V gene TRBV18; the D gene is possibly TRBD1 (6 bases). The CDR3 extends over 15 amino acids. Trimming left V 4 bases short and J 3 bases short, with 15 bases between. Germline CDR1 and CDR2: KGHSH and LQKENI. The CDR3 DNA reads TGTGCCAGCTCACGCTGGGGGGCCGGAGACACTGAAGCTTTCTTT. Translated, it gives CASSRWGAGDTEAFF. Drawing the rest from reference TRBV18 and TRBJ1-1, the complete variable domain is NAGVMQNPRHLVRRRGQEARLRCSPMKGHSHVYWYRQLPEEGLKFMVYLQKENIIDESGMPKERFSAEFPKEGPSILRIQQVVRGDSAAYFCASSRWGAGDTEAFFGQGTRLTVV.